The 15 T cell receptor beta chains presented below share a single source sample, sequenced in a study of T cell responses to AZD1222 COVID-19 vaccine. The protocol was immunoSEQ multiplex PCR, while the TCRdb copy is restricted to in-frame clones and leaves out a portion. Of about 140,000 clones in the sample, 88% are singletons; the top ten hold approximately 3%. The sample was peripheral blood, taken 28 days after the second AZD1222 dose. These TCRs come from an adult who received the AZD1222 COVID-19 vaccine.

The chain couples TRBV30 to TRBJ1-2, with 8 bases aligning to TRBD1. Trimming cost V 3 bases and J 5 bases; bases outside gene matches: 14. Germline CDR1 and CDR2: GTSNPN and SVGIG (reference sequence). The CDR3 contains 16 residues. The CDR3 region is CAWSAPSTGALYGYTF. Here the CDR3 DNA reads TGTGCCTGGAGCGCCCCCTCGACAGGGGCGCTTTATGGCTACACCTTC.

J is TRBJ1-2 and V is TRBV9; D unclear. The V gene's germline CDR1 is SGDLS and CDR2 YYNGEE. This CDR3 is built from 12 residues. The V end lost 3 bases, the J end lost 5 bases, and 8 bases lay between the germline ends. CDR3 in amino acids: CASSGPGYGYTF. CDR3 nucleotide sequence: TGTGCCAGCAGCGGACCCGGATATGGCTACACCTTC.

The rearrangement uses TRBV18 and TRBJ1-1, with D perhaps matching TRBD1 (6 bases). Trimming took 5 bases from V and 1 from J, leaving 8 bases between them. The CDR3 consists of 13 residues. The germline CDR1 and CDR2 sequences are KGHSH and LQKENI. CDR3 amino acids: CASSLDRNTEAFF. Written as DNA, the CDR3 is TGTGCCAGCTCATTGGACAGGAACACTGAAGCTTTCTTT.

CDR3: CASSQRRTSSYNSPLHF. The CDR3 bases are TGTGCCAGCAGCCAGCGGCGGACGAGCTCCTATAATTCACCCCTCCACTTT. V usage is TRBV28 and J usage is TRBJ1-6, with D unclear. Germline CDR1 is MDHEN and CDR2 is SYDVKM. The CDR3 has 17 residues. Trimming removed 6 bases from V and 0 bases from J, with 15 bases in between.

This clone showed up just once. This chain joins TRBV25-1 and TRBJ2-1, with 10 positions matching TRBD2. V shed 5 bases and J 5 bases; nucleotides not matched to a gene: 6. The CDR3 sequence is 15 residues long. Per the germline V gene, CDR1 is MGHDK and CDR2 is SYGVNS. CDR3 DNA sequence: TGTGCCAGCAGTAGTCTAGCGGGGGTCAACAATGAGCAGTTCTTC. Its protein is CASSSLAGVNNEQFF.

This chain uses TRBV2 with TRBJ2-7, with TRBD2 identical over 10 bases. The CDR3 covers 13 residues. V gave up 4 bases and J gave up 6 bases; unmatched junction bases: 3. The germline CDR1 and CDR2 sequences are SNHLY and FYNNEI. The CDR3 sequence: CASSGGLAFEQYF. CDR3 nucleotides: TGTGCCAGCAGTGGGGGACTAGCGTTCGAGCAGTACTTC.

The V call is TRBV4-1, the J call TRBJ2-1; 9 bases line up with TRBD1. The trim removed 4 bases at V and 9 bases at J, leaving 16 bases unmatched. Germline assignment: CDR1 MGHRA and CDR2 YSYEKL. The CDR3 extends over 17 amino acids. CDR3 DNA sequence: TGCGCCAGCAGCCCAGGGGGTCTGGACAGGGGTTGGAGTGAGCAGTTCTTC. It codes for CASSPGGLDRGWSEQFF.

The V call is TRBV5-4, the J call TRBJ2-3, with D tentatively TRBD2 (7 bases). The V gene's germline CDR1 is SGHNT and CDR2 YYREEE (reference sequence). V shed 1 base and J shed 1 base, with 13 bases lying between them. CDR3 length: 16 residues. The chain's CDR3 is CASSLSRGLRTDTQYF. Written as DNA, the CDR3 is TGTGCCAGCAGCTTGTCGCGGGGGCTACGCACAGATACGCAGTATTTT.

The gene calls are TRBV29-1 and TRBJ2-7, with 11 bases that match TRBD1. Trimming removed 5 bases from V and 6 bases from J; junction bases left unmatched: 9. This CDR3 is built from 14 residues. The germline V gene encodes CDR1 SQVTM and CDR2 ANQGSEA. The CDR3 region is CSVSRTGGVSEQYF. CDR3 DNA: TGCAGCGTTTCCAGGACAGGGGGCGTCTCCGAGCAGTACTTC.

This rearrangement joins TRBV14 to TRBJ1-1; no reliable D call. This CDR3 spans 11 amino acids. The germline CDR1 and CDR2 sequences are SGHDN and FVKESK. Trimming stripped 1 base from V and 9 bases from J, with 6 bases between. In nucleotides, the CDR3 is TGTGCCAGCAGCCAAGCTTCAAAAGCTTTCTTT. Its translation is CASSQASKAFF.

This clone is a singleton in its sample. The chain uses TRBV19 and TRBJ1-1; TRBD1 agrees at 8 bases. CDR1 and CDR2 (germline): LNHDA, SQIVND (reference sequence). V lost 5 bases to trimming and J lost 6 bases; unmatched junction nucleotides: 14. This CDR3 spans 16 amino acids. CDR3 in amino acids: CASSPGQGDVWPEAFF. The CDR3 coding sequence is TGTGCCAGTAGTCCCGGACAGGGAGATGTATGGCCTGAAGCTTTCTTT.

The V and J genes are TRBV19 and TRBJ1-2; 8 bases fit TRBD1. V was pared by 1 base and J by 6 bases, with 10 bases of the junction left unmatched. Germline loops: CDR1 LNHDA, CDR2 SQIVND (reference sequence). The CDR3 totals 16 residues. In DNA form, the CDR3 reads TGTGCCAGTAGTATAGTACAGGGGGTGGCAAGTGATGGCTACACCTTC. It codes for CASSIVQGVASDGYTF.

CDR3 region: CASSTDRGHGQPQHF. The DNA for the CDR3 is TGTGCCAGTAGTACTGACAGGGGGCACGGTCAGCCCCAGCATTTT. The chain is built from TRBV19 and TRBJ1-5; 10 bases match TRBD1. This CDR3 region has 15 residues. With 4 bases clipped from V and 6 bases from J, the junction kept 6 bases outside the gene matches. Germline assignment: CDR1 LNHDA and CDR2 SQIVND (reference sequence).

The chain combines TRBV9 with TRBJ2-1; D is perhaps TRBD2 (5 bases). V was shortened by 0 bases and J by 5 bases, with 15 bases between the two germline ends. The CDR3 covers 16 residues. CDR1 and CDR2 from the germline V gene are SGDLS and YYNGEE. The DNA of the CDR3 is TGTGCCAGCAGCGTAGGGCCCGGGATACCCCACAATGAGCAGTTCTTC. Amino acids: CASSVGPGIPHNEQFF.

V and J are TRBV4-1 and TRBJ2-7; D is perhaps TRBD1 or TRBD2 (5 bases each). Per the germline V gene, CDR1 is MGHRA and CDR2 is YSYEKL. The CDR3 spans 16 residues. The germline V and J ends were trimmed by 1 base and 5 bases, with 18 bases remaining between them. The CDR3 DNA is TGCGCCAGCAGCCAAGTGCAGGGAGCCGGAGCCAACGAGCAGTACTTC. Its translation: CASSQVQGAGANEQYF.